The TCR beta chain described here comes from a study of CD8 T cells in Susac syndrome (dated by TCRdb to the late 2010s). Describing the broader study: Of the Susac syndrome patients who were sequenced, 5 or 6 had clinically active disease and roughly eight were in clinical remission. At the time of blood withdrawal, Susac syndrome patients were either therapy-naive, taking corticosteroids (with some also receiving IVIg), or on IVIg alone. Whether CD8+ T cell activation and differentiation in Susac syndrome was antigen driven was tested using repertoire sequencing. CD8+ T cell repertoire clonality was compared between some 12 healthy donors, some 14 Susac syndrome patients and about 15 multiple sclerosis patients.

What the study reported, not specific to this receptor: The TCR sequencing and HLA analysis was acknowledged to have included a relatively small number of individuals. Sixteen and five Susac-specific public clones were found in the total CD8+ and CD8+ TEMRA repertoires, respectively. Clonal expansion was seen in Susac syndrome CD8+ repertoires, peaking in CD8+ TEMRA cells and being greater in clinically active patients than in remitting ones.

RNA was extracted with the RNeasy kit and roughly 0.45 to 1 ug was reverse transcribed using random hexamers. The immunoSEQ multiplex PCR assay, covering 54 Vbeta and 13 Jbeta segments, was used to amplify TCR beta CDR3 regions. To correct PCR amplification bias, a synthetic template baseline was used for both primer optimization and computational correction. Regarding the original processing steps: Reads were annotated to V, D and J genes per IMGT and analyzed with immunoSEQ Analyzer, keeping only productive sequences. Clonality was computed as one minus Shannon entropy normalized by log2 of the number of productive unique sequences. Public and private clones were assessed among the 100 most prevalent clones of each patient and control. Susac-specific clones were defined as absent from healthy and MS cohorts, around 1,000 published viral clones and other ImmuneACCESS disease sequences. The raw public reads went through TCRdb reprocessing: fastp at Q25, MiXCR clone calling, in-frame beta chains kept. CDR3 protein sequences are deduplicated, and each keeps its most common genes and DNA. The V and J calls and clone size are TCRdb's, not the authors'. Here the sample has about 130,000 distinct CDR3 sequences; over 90% occur a single time. About 0.18% of the sample belongs to the ten largest clones.

Peripheral blood CD8+ and CD4+ T cells from healthy donors, Susac syndrome patients and multiple sclerosis patients were profiled by high-throughput TCR beta sequencing. Susac syndrome patients met recently defined diagnostic criteria for definite or probable disease. Bulk CD8+ and CD4+ T cells were purified magnetically by negative isolation, whereas CD8+ TEMRA cells were enriched by FACS. Blood was collected in EDTA tubes and processed within 24 hours, with PBMCs isolated through density gradient centrifugation. PBMCs destined for TCR sequencing were cryopreserved in liquid nitrogen and later thawed in a 37 °C water bath. A purity of at least 90% was achieved for sorted or isolated CD4+, CD8+ and CD8+ TEMRA cells. The germline V gene encodes CDR1 MGHRA and CDR2 YSYEKL. The trim is 7 bases for V and 1 base for J, with a gap of 10 bases between the germline ends. From its cysteine to its phenylalanine, the CDR3 spans 13 amino acids. Kept here is only the CDR3 DNA, which spans 39 bases and is read in frame from base 1.

Concerning this clonotype itself: Its antigen is unknown. The record has no base qualities; no much larger clone is one base away.

The chain is encoded by TRBV4-1 joined to TRBJ1-1; the D gene lacks a confident call. Sequencing was carried out using CD8+ T cells from PBMCs. This receptor was taken from a human donor with Susac syndrome. The bases read TGCGCCAGCAACCCGGGCAGGAACACTGAAGCTTTCTTT. Translation gives CASNPGRNTEAFF.